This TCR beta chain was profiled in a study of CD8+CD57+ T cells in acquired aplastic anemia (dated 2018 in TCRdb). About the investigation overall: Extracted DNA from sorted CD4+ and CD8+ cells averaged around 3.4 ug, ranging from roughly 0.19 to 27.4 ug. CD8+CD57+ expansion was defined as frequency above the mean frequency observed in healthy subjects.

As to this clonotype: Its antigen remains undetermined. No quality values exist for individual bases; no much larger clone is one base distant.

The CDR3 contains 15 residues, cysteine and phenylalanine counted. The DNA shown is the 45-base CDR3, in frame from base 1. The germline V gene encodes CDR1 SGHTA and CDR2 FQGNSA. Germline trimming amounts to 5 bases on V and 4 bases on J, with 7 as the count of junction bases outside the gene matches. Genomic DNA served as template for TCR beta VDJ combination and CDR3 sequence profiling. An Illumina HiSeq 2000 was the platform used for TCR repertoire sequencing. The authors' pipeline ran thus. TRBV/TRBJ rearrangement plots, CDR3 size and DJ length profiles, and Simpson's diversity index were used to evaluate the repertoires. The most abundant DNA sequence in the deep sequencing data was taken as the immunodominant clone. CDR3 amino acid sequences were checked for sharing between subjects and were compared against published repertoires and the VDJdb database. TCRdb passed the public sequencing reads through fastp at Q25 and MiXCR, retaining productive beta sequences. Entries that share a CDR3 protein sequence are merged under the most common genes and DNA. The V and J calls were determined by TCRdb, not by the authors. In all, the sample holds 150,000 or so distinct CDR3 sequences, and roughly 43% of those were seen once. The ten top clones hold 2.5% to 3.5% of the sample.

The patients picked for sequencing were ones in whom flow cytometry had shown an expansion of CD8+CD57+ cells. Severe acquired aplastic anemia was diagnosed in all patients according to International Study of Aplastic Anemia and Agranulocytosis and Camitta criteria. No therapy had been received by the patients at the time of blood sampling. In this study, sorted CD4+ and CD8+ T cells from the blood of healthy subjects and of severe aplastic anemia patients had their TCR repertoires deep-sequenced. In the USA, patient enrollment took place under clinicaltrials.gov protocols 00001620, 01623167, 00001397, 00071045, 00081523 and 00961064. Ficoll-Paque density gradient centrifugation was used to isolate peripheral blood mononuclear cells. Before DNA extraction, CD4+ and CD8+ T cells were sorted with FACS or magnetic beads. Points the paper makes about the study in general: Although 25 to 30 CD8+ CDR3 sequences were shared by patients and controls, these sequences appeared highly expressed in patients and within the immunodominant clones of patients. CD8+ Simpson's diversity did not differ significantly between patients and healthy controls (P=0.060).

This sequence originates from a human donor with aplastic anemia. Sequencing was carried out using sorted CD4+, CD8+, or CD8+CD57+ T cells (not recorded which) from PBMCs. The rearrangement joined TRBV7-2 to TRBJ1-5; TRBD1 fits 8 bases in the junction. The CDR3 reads CASSHRQGRNQPQHF. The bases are TGTGCCAGCAGCCATCGACAGGGGAGAAATCAGCCCCAGCATTTT.